This TCR beta chain was sequenced in a study of shared clonotypes between healthy human individuals. Overall study context: Three CD4 naive, three CD4 memory, two CD8 naive and one CD8 memory plate were used per donor. Findings and limits, study-wide: In several donors, around 5% of naive CD4 clonotypes appeared in common. Naive subsets generally exceeded memory subsets in estimated richness.

The CDR3 runs 15 residues. Germline V gene lookup returns CDR1 MNHEY and CDR2 SMNVEV (reference sequence). V dropped 5 bases and J dropped 1; count of bases not matched to a gene: 5. Measured with immunoSEQ multiplex PCR; TCRdb has only the in-frame clones, and not every one. The table has more than 500,000 clones, roughly 95% seen once; the top ten hold 0.055% to 0.075%. Nashville, Tennessee was home to all donors, each a Caucasian adult. To note about this clone: Its antigen is still unknown.

The TCR was taken from a woman in her twenties or thirties in good health. The gene calls are TRBV27 and TRBJ1-5; 7 nucleotides match TRBD1. The sequencing sample was made of naive CD4+ T cells sorted from blood. As to subset: CD45RA+ positively selected. The CDR3 loop reads CASSPRQGSNQPQHF. CDR3 sequence (DNA): TGTGCCAGCAGTCCCCGACAGGGAAGCAATCAGCCCCAGCATTTT.